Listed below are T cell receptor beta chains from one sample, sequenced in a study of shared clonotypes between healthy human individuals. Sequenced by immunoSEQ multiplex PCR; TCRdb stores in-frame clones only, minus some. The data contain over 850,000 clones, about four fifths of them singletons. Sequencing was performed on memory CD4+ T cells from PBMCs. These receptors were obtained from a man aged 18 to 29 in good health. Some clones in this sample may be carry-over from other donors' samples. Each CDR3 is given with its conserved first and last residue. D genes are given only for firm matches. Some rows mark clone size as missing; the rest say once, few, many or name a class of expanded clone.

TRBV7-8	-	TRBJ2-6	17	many	TGTGCCAGTAGGACTGGGTCCCCACTCTCTGGGGCCAACGTCCTGACTTTC	CASRTGSPLSGANVLTF
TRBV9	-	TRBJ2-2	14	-	TGTGCCAGCAGCGTAGCTGGGAACACCGGGGAGCTGTTTTTT	CASSVAGNTGELFF
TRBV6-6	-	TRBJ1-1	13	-	TGTGCCAGCAGACGGGAGGCAAACACTGAAGCTTTCTTT	CASRREANTEAFF
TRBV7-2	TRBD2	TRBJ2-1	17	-	TGTGCCAGCAGCTTAGGATTTAGCGGGACTGCCTACAATGAGCAGTTCTTC	CASSLGFSGTAYNEQFF
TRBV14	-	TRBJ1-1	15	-	TGTGCCAGCAGCCGACGATTGGATCGGAACACTGAAGCTTTCTTT	CASSRRLDRNTEAFF
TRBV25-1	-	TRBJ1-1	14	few	TGTGCCAGCAGTGAATATGTAGTTATGCAGGGAGCTTTCTTT	CASSEYVVMQGAFF
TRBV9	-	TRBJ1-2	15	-	TGTGCCAGCAGCCCCGGGACTACGGATAACTATGGCTACACCTTC	CASSPGTTDNYGYTF
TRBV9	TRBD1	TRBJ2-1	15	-	TGTGCCAGCAGCGCCGACCCAGGGGGCGGTGATGAGCAGTTCTTC	CASSADPGGGDEQFF
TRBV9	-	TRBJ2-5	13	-	TGTGCCAGCAGCGTGAGGGCTTGGGAGACCCAGTACTTC	CASSVRAWETQYF
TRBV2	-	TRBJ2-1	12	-	TGTGCCAGCAGTGAACCCCCTAGCCCCGGTGTCTTC	CASSEPPSPGVF
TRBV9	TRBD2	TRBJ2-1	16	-	TGTGCCAGCAGCGTCAGGTCACTAGCGGTAGACAATGAGCAGTTCTTC	CASSVRSLAVDNEQFF
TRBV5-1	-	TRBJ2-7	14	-	TGCGCCAGCAGCTTGTCGACCGGCTCCTACGAGCAGTACTTC	CASSLSTGSYEQYF
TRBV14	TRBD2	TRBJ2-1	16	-	TGTGCCAGCACCAACACTCCGGGACTAGCGGCGATCGAGCAGTTCTTC	CASTNTPGLAAIEQFF
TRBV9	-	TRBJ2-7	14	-	TGTGCCAGCAGCGTATCGGGGGTAACCTACGAGCAGTACTTC	CASSVSGVTYEQYF
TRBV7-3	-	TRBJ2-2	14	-	TGTGCCAGCAGCTTAAACCCACGCACCGGGGAGCTGTTTTTT	CASSLNPRTGELFF
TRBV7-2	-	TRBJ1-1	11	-	TGTGCCAGCAACTCGTGGAATGAAGCTTTCTTT	CASNSWNEAFF
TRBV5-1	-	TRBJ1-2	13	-	TGCGCCAGCAGCCCGACAGGCGACTATGGCTACACCTTC	CASSPTGDYGYTF
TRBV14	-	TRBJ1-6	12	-	TGTGCCAGCAGCCAAGATTGGTCACCCCTCCACTTT	CASSQDWSPLHF
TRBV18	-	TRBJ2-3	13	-	TGTGCCAGCTCACCTGGGGGCAAGGATACGCAGTATTTT	CASSPGGKDTQYF
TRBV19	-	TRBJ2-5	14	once	TGTGCCAGTAGGAGCCGGGTCATTCAAGAGACCCAGTACTTC	CASRSRVIQETQYF